A selection of T cell receptor beta chains follows, all from one sample in a study of post-analysis software for immune sequencing data. TCRdb independently ran MiXCR on the PCR reads; one entry per CDR3 protein. Among under 900,000 distinct CDR3 sequences listed, approximately 50% were seen once. Sequencing used blood. The source is a girl between 5 and 17 years old with multiple sclerosis. Each CDR3 is given without its conserved first and last residue. The size entry is marked missing in some rows and otherwise reads once, few, many or a size class.

J gene,clone size,V gene,CDR3 protein
TRBJ1-2,-,TRBV29-1,SVESPGQGSYGYT
-,-,TRBV3-1,ASSLRGLRTYEQY
TRBJ1-2,-,TRBV29-1,SVEAEHGYT
TRBJ2-3,few,TRBV20-1,SARGGAQY
-,few,TRBV29-1,SAQGDQYEQY
TRBJ2-7,few,TRBV6-5,ASSKTSGSSHEQY
TRBJ2-1,-,TRBV27,ASTPGEFYNEQF
TRBJ1-4,-,TRBV20-1,SADGAAGGEKLF
TRBJ2-7,-,TRBV12-3/TRBV12-4,ASTSGLEFGEQY
TRBJ2-1,-,TRBV5-1,ASIDGRDNEQF
TRBJ2-3,few,TRBV12-3/TRBV12-4,ASSFSHADSSDTQY
TRBJ2-1,-,TRBV10-3,AISDPGGPYNEQF
TRBJ2-5,-,TRBV10-3,AISPGQGLREQY
TRBJ2-7,-,TRBV20-1,SARGPRGSSYEQY
TRBJ2-7,-,TRBV7-2,ASTTRVGAYEQY
TRBJ2-7,-,TRBV7-8,ASSPGVGLYEQY
TRBJ2-5,-,TRBV6-5,ASSYSLAGGKGETQY
TRBJ2-1,-,TRBV12-3/TRBV12-4,ASSLARLAGGPYNEQF
TRBJ1-2,once,TRBV10-3,AISGGTGAMDYGYT
TRBJ2-1,few,TRBV9,ASSVDGRAGNEQF
TRBJ1-4,-,TRBV7-9,ASSSTWTATNEKLF
TRBJ2-7,-,TRBV4-1,ASSQDSLTLPAEQY
TRBJ2-7,-,TRBV20-1,SARESRRGAVNYEQY
TRBJ1-1,-,TRBV7-2,ASSPRQGPLEAF
TRBJ2-7,-,TRBV30,AWNVAEYNEQY
TRBJ2-7,-,TRBV6-1,ASSEVAVNYEQY
TRBJ2-1,few,TRBV9,ASSVAWELGRGQF
TRBJ2-5,few,TRBV18,ASSPRGLGETQY
TRBJ1-1,once,TRBV7-9,ASRPDSLNTEAF
TRBJ2-1,few,TRBV11-2,ASSLLLRQVGNEQF
TRBJ1-2,-,TRBV7-3,ASSLKAGLYGYT
TRBJ2-7,-,TRBV2,ASSEIQGTGRLQY
TRBJ2-4,-,TRBV3-1,ASSRSSGPRGKNIQY
TRBJ1-2,-,TRBV6-1,ASKEEVAIGYT
TRBJ2-5,few,TRBV12-3/TRBV12-4,ASSLSSRETQY
TRBJ2-5,once,TRBV5-1,ASSDETLAGVGAQY
TRBJ2-3,few,TRBV20-1,SASLASTDTQY
TRBJ1-2,-,TRBV6-1,ASGGNRGVPGNYGYT
TRBJ2-3,-,TRBV5-1,ASSSHPRQGYTDTQY
TRBJ2-6,few,TRBV20-1,SAAMPGANVLT
TRBJ1-2,few,TRBV10-3,AISEPGTYYGYT